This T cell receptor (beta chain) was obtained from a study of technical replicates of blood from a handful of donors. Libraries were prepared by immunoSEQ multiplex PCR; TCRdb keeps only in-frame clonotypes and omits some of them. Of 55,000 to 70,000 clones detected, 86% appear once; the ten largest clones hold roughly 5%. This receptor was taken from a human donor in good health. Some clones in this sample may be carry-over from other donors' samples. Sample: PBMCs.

For the CDR3, the DNA is TGCAGTGCTCCCCACTTCGCTGAAGCTTTCTTT. This sequence encodes CSAPHFAEAFF. The rearrangement uses TRBV20-1 and TRBJ1-1; no definite D call. The CDR3 covers 11 residues. CDR1 and CDR2 from the germline V gene are DFQATT and SNEGSKA (reference sequence). V was clipped by 5 bases and J by 6 bases, with 10 bases between them.